This T cell receptor beta chain is drawn from a study of blood T cell repertoires in COVID-19. The wider study: Acute-phase and convalescent COVID-19 samples originated in the United States, Italy and Spain. Sources were T cells, B-cell-depleted T cells, or PBMCs; the material itself was cDNA or gDNA.

Germline-derived CDR1 and CDR2 are SGHTA and FQGNSA. V lost 3 bases and J 14 bases, leaving 17 bases between the germline ends. This CDR3 region has 14 residues. In the original analysis: Amplification of reference gene primers was used by the study to estimate nucleated cell counts. Repertoires were generated with immunoSEQ multiplex PCR, while TCRdb's copy carries only in-frame clones and drops some. V and J calls and clone size are those listed in that table; D and trimming were worked out from the DNA. The table has around 100,000 clones, about 85% seen once. The TCR originated in a human donor in a cohort sampled during active COVID-19. The specimen sequenced was peripheral blood. This chain connects TRBV7-2 to TRBJ1-6; D uncertain. The CDR3 DNA reads as TGTGCCAGCAGCTTGGGTCAACAGTCTCTCACCCTCCACTTT. Translated: CASSLGQQSLTLHF.